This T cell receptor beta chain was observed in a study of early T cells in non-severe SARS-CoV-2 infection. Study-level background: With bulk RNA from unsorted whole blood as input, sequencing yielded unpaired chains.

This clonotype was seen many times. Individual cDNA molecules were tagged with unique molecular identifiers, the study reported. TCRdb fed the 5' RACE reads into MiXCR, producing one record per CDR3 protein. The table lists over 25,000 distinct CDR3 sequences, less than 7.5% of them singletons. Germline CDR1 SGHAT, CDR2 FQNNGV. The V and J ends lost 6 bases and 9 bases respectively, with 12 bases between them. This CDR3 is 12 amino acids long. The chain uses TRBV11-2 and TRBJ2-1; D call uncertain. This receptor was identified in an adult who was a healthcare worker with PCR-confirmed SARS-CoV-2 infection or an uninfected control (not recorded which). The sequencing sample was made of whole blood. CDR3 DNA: TGTGCCAGCAGTCTGACTGCTGCTGAGCAGTTCTTC. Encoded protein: CASSLTAAEQFF.